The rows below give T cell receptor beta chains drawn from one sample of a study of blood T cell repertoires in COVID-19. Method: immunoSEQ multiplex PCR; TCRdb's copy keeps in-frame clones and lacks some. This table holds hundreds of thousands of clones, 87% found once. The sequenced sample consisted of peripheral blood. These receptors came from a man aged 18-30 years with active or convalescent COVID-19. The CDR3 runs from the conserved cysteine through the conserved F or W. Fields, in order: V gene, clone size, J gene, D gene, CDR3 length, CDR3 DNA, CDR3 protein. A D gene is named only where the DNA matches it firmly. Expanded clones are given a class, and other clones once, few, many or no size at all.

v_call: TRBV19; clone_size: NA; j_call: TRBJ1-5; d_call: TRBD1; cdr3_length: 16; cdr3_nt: TGTGCCAGTAGTACCCACAGGGGGCAGACGAATCAGCCCCAGCATTTT; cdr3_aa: CASSTHRGQTNQPQHF
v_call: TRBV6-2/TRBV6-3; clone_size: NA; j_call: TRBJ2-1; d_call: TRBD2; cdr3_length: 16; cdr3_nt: TGTGCCAGCAGTCAATTCCTAGCGGGGGTTTACAATGAGCAGTTCTTC; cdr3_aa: CASSQFLAGVYNEQFF
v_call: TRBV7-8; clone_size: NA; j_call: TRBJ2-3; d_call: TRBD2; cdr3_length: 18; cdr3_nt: TGTGCCAGCAGCCAGACTAGCGGGGGGTCCCGGGGCACAGATACGCAGTATTTT; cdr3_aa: CASSQTSGGSRGTDTQYF
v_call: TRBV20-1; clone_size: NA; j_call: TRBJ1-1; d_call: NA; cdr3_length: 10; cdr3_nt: TGCAGTGGAACGGGGGGTGAAGCTTTCTTT; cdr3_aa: CSGTGGEAFF
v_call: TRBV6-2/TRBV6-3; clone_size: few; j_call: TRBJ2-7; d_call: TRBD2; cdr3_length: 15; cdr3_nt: TGTGCCAGCAGTTACGATAGCGGGGGCTCCTACGAGCAGTACTTC; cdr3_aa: CASSYDSGGSYEQYF
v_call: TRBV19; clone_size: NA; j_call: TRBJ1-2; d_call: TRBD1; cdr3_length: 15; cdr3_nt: TGTGCCAGTAGTTTTCGACAGGGAGAGGGGTATGGCTACACCTTC; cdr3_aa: CASSFRQGEGYGYTF
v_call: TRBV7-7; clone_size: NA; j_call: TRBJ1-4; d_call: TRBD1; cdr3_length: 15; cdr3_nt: TGTGCCAGCAGCAGAGGACAGGGAAGTGGTGAAAAACTGTTTTTT; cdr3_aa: CASSRGQGSGEKLFF
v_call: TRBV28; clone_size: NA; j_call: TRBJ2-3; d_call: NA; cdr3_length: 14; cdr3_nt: TGTGCCAGCAGCCCTACTCCCGAGGGAGATACGCAGTATTTT; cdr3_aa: CASSPTPEGDTQYF
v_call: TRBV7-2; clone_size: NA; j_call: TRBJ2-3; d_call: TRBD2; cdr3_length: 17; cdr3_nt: TGTGCCAGCAGCTTAGGTGGGACTAGCGGGGGGGCGGATACGCAGTATTTT; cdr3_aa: CASSLGGTSGGADTQYF
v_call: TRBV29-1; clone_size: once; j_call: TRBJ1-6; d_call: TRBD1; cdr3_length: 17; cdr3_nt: TGCAGCGTTGGGGACCGGGACAGCAGCTCCTATAATTCACCCCTCCACTTT; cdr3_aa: CSVGDRDSSSYNSPLHF
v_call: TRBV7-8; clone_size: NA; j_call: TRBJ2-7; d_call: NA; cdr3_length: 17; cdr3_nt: TGTGCCAGCAGCTTAGCGAGGGGGCTAGCGGGCTCCTACGAGCAGTACTTC; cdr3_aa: CASSLARGLAGSYEQYF
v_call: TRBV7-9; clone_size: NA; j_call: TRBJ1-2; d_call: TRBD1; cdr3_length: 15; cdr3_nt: TGTGCCAGCAGCTTAGAGGACAGGGGAAACTATGGCTACACCTTC; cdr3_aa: CASSLEDRGNYGYTF
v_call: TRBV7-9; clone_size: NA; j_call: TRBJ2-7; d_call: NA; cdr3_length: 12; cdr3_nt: TGTGCCAGCAGCCCCCAAACCTACGAGCAGTACTTC; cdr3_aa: CASSPQTYEQYF
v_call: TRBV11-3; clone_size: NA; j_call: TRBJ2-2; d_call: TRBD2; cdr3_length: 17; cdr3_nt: TGTGCCAGCAGTGGATCTTCAGCGGGATCGAACACCGGGGAGCTGTTTTTT; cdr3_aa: CASSGSSAGSNTGELFF
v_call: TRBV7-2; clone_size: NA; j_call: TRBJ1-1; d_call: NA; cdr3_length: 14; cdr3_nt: TGTGCCAGCAGCCCGGGGGGTCCGAACACTGAAGCTTTCTTT; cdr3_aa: CASSPGGPNTEAFF
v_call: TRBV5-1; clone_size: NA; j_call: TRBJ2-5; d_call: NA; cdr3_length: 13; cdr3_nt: TGCGCCAGCAGCCCTTTCTCTATGGAGACCCAGTACTTC; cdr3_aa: CASSPFSMETQYF
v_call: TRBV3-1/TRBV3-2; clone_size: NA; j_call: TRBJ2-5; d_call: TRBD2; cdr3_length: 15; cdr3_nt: TGTGCCAGCAGCACACGGACTAGCGGGGGGGAGACCCAGTACTTC; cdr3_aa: CASSTRTSGGETQYF
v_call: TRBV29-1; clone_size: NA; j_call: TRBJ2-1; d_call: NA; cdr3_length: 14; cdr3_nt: TGCAGCGTTGAACGCAGACTCCTATACAATGAGCAGTTCTTC; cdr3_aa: CSVERRLLYNEQFF
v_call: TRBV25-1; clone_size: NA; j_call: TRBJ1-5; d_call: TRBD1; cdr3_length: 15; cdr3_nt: TGTGCCAGCAGTGATAGGACAGGGGGTGATCAGCCCCAGCATTTT; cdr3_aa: CASSDRTGGDQPQHF
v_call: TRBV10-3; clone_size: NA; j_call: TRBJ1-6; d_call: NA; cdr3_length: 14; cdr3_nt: TGTGCCATCAGTGAGAGGCAGGAAAATTCACCCCTCCACTTT; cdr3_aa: CAISERQENSPLHF
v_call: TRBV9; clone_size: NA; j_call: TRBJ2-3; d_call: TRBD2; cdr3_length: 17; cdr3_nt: TGTGCCAGCAGCTTGGGGACTAGCGGGAGATTTACAGATACGCAGTATTTT; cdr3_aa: CASSLGTSGRFTDTQYF
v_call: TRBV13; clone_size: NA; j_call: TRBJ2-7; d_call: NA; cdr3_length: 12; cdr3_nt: TGTGCCAGCAGCTTACCCAACAGGGAGCAGTACTTC; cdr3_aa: CASSLPNREQYF
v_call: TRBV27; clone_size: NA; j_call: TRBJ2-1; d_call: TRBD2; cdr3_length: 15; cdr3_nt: TGTGCCAGCAGTTCCGGGACTAGTCCACGGAGTGAGCAGTTCTTC; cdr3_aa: CASSSGTSPRSEQFF
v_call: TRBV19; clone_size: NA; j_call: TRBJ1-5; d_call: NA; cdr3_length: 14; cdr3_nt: TGTGCCAGTAGTATTTTGGGCCTCCATCAGCCCCAGCATTTT; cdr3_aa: CASSILGLHQPQHF
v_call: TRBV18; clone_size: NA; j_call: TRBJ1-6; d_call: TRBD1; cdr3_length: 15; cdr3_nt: TGTGCCAGCTCCGCCGGGACAGGGGCAAATTCACCCCTCCACTTT; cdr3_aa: CASSAGTGANSPLHF
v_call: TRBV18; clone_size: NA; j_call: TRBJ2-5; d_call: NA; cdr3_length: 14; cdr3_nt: TGTGCCAGCTCACCCCAGACGCGGGCAGAGACCCAGTACTTC; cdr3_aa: CASSPQTRAETQYF
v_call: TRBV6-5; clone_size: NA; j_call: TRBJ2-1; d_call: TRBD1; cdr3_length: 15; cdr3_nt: TGTGCCAGCAAAGGGGACAGGGGGCTCTACAATGAGCAGTTCTTC; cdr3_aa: CASKGDRGLYNEQFF